Presented here are 23 T cell receptor beta chains from one specimen sequenced in a study of blood T cells in healthy people across ages. A sample-barcoded 5' primer and a J-beta primer mix were used in a second PCR of roughly 7 to 11 cycles. TCRdb itself ran the 5' RACE reads through MiXCR, one entry per CDR3 protein. The sample comprises hundreds of thousands of distinct CDR3 sequences, about 42% of which are singletons, and approximately 18% rests with the top ten. Sequenced input: blood. These receptors all come from a man older than 75 in good health.

This clonotype was seen more than once but under ten times. This chain joins TRBV20-1 and TRBJ1-1; TRBD1 might be the D (6 bases). Between the trimmed V and J ends, which lost 2 bases and 5 bases, there was a span of 12 bases. Germline CDR1 DFQATT, CDR2 SNEGSKA (reference sequence). The CDR3 loop spans 13 amino acids. DNA of the CDR3: TGCAGTGCTAGAAAGACAGGAGGGACTGAAGCTTTCTTT. Its protein product is CSARKTGGTEAFF.

This clonotype was recorded only once. This chain links TRBV5-1 with TRBJ2-3; TRBD2 agrees at 9 bases. The V segment lost 0 bases and the J segment 3 bases; nucleotides outside the gene matches: 8. Germline CDR1 reads SGHRS; CDR2 reads YFSETQ. This CDR3 region has 17 residues. CDR3 nucleotides: TGCGCCAGCAGCTTGGAAAGCGGGGGGAAGGGGACAGATACGCAGTATTTT. Translated: CASSLESGGKGTDTQYF.

The chain uses TRBV28 and TRBJ2-7; TRBD2 is a possible D gene (5 bases). The CDR3 contains 16 residues. The V end lost 5 bases, the J end lost 0 bases, and 17 bases lay between the germline ends. Germline V gene data show CDR1 as MDHEN and CDR2 as SYDVKM. CDR3 residues: CASSHPRAASSYEQYF. DNA for the CDR3: TGTGCCAGCAGTCACCCGAGGGCCGCGAGCTCCTACGAGCAGTACTTC.

The CDR3 DNA is TGTGCCAGCAGTTTAGCGGGAGGTGTCGACGAGCAGTACTTC. Protein: CASSLAGGVDEQYF. The chain couples TRBV12-3 or TRBV12-4 to TRBJ2-1; TRBD2 might be the D (6 bases). The assigned J gene may be wrong: the sequence end matches TRBJ2-7 better. The length of the CDR3 is 14 residues.

The genes are TRBV9 and TRBJ2-1; 7 bases map to TRBD1. V lost 3 bases, J lost 5 bases, and 5 bases stayed unmatched. CDR3 size: 14 residues. The germline gives CDR1 SGDLS, CDR2 YYNGEE. CDR3 region: CASSARDSNNEQFF. DNA of the CDR3: TGTGCCAGCAGCGCCCGGGACAGCAACAATGAGCAGTTCTTC.

This clonotype has just one count. One end of the junction varies from germline; a read error may be responsible. The rearrangement uses TRBV6-6 and TRBJ2-7; TRBD1 matches at 7 bases. CDR1 MNHNY and CDR2 SVGAGI come from the germline V gene (reference sequence). The CDR3 is 15 amino acids. The CDR3 protein is CASSDSPGQIGEQYF. CDR3 DNA: TGTGCCAGCAGTGACTCTCCGGGACAGATTGGCGAGCAGTACTTC.

The J gene is TRBJ1-6, the V gene TRBV4-2; 8 positions match TRBD1. V shed 7 bases and J 5 bases; nucleotides not matched to a gene: 7. The CDR3 runs 15 residues. CDR1 and CDR2 (germline): LGHNA, YNFKEQ. The CDR3 region is CASNLGQGDNSPLHF. In DNA, the CDR3 is TGTGCCAGCAACCTCGGACAGGGCGATAATTCACCCCTCCACTTT.

The chain joins TRBV27 to TRBJ2-5; 7 positions agree with TRBD2. With 5 bases clipped from V and 5 bases from J, the junction kept 14 bases outside the gene matches. This CDR3 is 16 amino acids long. From germline, CDR1 is MNHEY and CDR2 SMNVEV (reference sequence). CDR3 amino acids: CASSENFAGEGETQYF. In DNA form, the CDR3 reads TGTGCCAGCAGTGAAAACTTCGCGGGAGAGGGGGAGACCCAGTACTTC.

V and J are TRBV30 and TRBJ1-5; D not certain. This CDR3 has 13 amino acids. V gave up 0 bases and J gave up 7 bases, with 10 bases separating them. Per germline, CDR1 GTSNPN and CDR2 SVGIG (reference sequence). CDR3 protein: CAWSVGVRQPQHF. The CDR3 DNA sequence: TGTGCCTGGAGTGTTGGGGTGCGCCAGCCCCAGCATTTT.

V is TRBV11-1 and J is TRBJ1-1, with 7 positions matching TRBD1. CDR1 is SGHAT and CDR2 is FQDESV in the germline V gene (reference sequence). V was pared by 5 bases and J by 6 bases, with 6 bases of the junction left unmatched. The CDR3 has 13 residues. In DNA, the CDR3 is TGTGCCAGCAGCCTCGACAGGGACGCTGAAGCTTTCTTT. Translating it yields CASSLDRDAEAFF.

The V gene is TRBV5-1, the J gene TRBJ2-1, with D perhaps matching TRBD2 (5 bases). The CDR3 is 14 residues long. V was trimmed by 2 bases and J by 5 bases, leaving 11 bases between them. Germline values: CDR1 SGHRS, CDR2 YFSETQ. CDR3 sequence: CASSFGETHNEQFF. DNA for the CDR3: TGCGCCAGCAGCTTCGGGGAGACCCACAATGAGCAGTTCTTC. Filled out from reference TRBV5-1 and TRBJ2-1, the complete variable domain reads KAGVTQTPRYLIKTRGQQVTLSCSPISGHRSVSWYQQTPGQGLQFLFEYFSETQRNKGNFPGRFSGRQFSNSRSEMNVSTLELGDSALYLCASSFGETHNEQFFGPGTRLTVL.

This clonotype was counted at least ten times. The V and J genes are TRBV4-2 and TRBJ2-1, with D tentatively TRBD2 (6 bases). From germline, CDR1 is LGHNA and CDR2 YNFKEQ. CDR3 length equals 15 residues. V was pared by 0 bases and J by 5 bases, with 11 bases between. The CDR3 spells CASSQDWTNHNEQFF. The CDR3 nucleotides read TGTGCCAGCAGCCAAGATTGGACTAATCACAATGAGCAGTTCTTC.

The J gene is TRBJ2-4, the V gene TRBV5-5; 10 nucleotides agree with TRBD2. The J call may be mistaken, given a closer DNA end match to TRBJ2-7. Per germline, CDR1 SGHKS and CDR2 YYEKEE (reference sequence). The CDR3 is 15 amino acids. The CDR3 region has the DNA TGTGCCAGCAACCCCACCGGGACTAGCGTATACGAGCAGTACTTC. It translates to CASNPTGTSVYEQYF.

This clonotype showed up many times. V usage is TRBV12-3 or TRBV12-4 and J usage is TRBJ2-1; 7 nucleotides align to TRBD2. The V gene end was trimmed by 6 bases and the J gene end by 2 bases; junction bases not matched to a gene: 4. The CDR3 contains 14 residues. The CDR3 here is CASSALATYNEQFF. The CDR3 bases are TGTGCCAGCAGCGCACTAGCGACCTACAATGAGCAGTTCTTC.

At least ten counts were recorded for this clonotype. The chain couples TRBV15 to TRBJ2-5, with 10 positions matching TRBD2. Losses at the gene ends were 5 bases for V and 7 bases for J; bases not matched to a gene: 10. The CDR3 runs 15 residues. CDR1 is LNHNV and CDR2 is YYDKDF in the germline V gene (reference sequence). The CDR3 reads CATSPSLAGVSTQYF. The CDR3 coding sequence is TGTGCCACCAGCCCCTCTCTAGCGGGAGTTTCGACCCAGTACTTC.

This clonotype was picked up a small number of times. Here the CDR3 DNA reads TGTGCCATCAGTGGGGGACAAAACTCCTACGAGCAGTACTTC. It is translated as CAISGGQNSYEQYF. The J gene is TRBJ2-7, the V gene TRBV10-3, with D tentatively TRBD1 (6 bases). CDR1 ENHRY and CDR2 SYGVKD come from the germline V gene. The CDR3 is 14 residues long. The ends were cut back, 4 bases at V and 0 bases at J, with 10 bases in the middle.

This clonotype came up once. The chain carries TRBV4-3 and TRBJ2-1, with 8 bases that match TRBD2. CDR3 size: 14 residues. With 1 base clipped from V and 14 bases from J, the junction kept 10 bases outside the gene matches. CDR1 LGHNA and CDR2 YSLEER come from the germline V gene. The CDR3 reads CASSQGGSSGGEFF. As DNA, the CDR3 is TGCGCCAGCAGCCAAGGAGGATCCAGCGGGGGAGAGTTCTTC.

The chain links TRBV19 to TRBJ2-3, with D perhaps given as TRBD1 or TRBD2 (5 bases each). CDR3 length: 15 residues. The germline gives CDR1 LNHDA, CDR2 SQIVND (reference sequence). Deletions cut 1 base from V and 0 bases from J, with 8 bases between. CDR3 residues: CASSIGGESTDTQYF. In DNA, the CDR3 is TGTGCCAGTAGTATAGGAGGGGAGAGCACAGATACGCAGTATTTT.

A note on this clonotype: This may be a read error, as it is one base from a much larger clone. The rearrangement uses TRBV29-1 and TRBJ2-4; 9 bases line up with TRBD1. Germline CDR1 is SQVTM and CDR2 is ANQGSEA. The CDR3 is 13 amino acids. DNA for the CDR3: TGCATCGGGCGGGACAGGGTATACAATGAGCAGTACTTC. It translates to CIGRDRVYNEQYF.

The rearrangement uses TRBV5-5 and TRBJ2-3; D is tentatively TRBD1 or TRBD2 (5 bases each). The CDR3 spans 15 residues. The V and J ends lost 4 bases and 0 bases respectively, with 12 bases between them. Looked up from germline, CDR1 is SGHKS and CDR2 is YYEKEE (reference sequence). Written as DNA, the CDR3 is TGTGCCAGCAGCCGAGGGGCCCCTAGCACAGATACGCAGTATTTT. Protein: CASSRGAPSTDTQYF.

This clonotype appeared many times. V gene TRBV7-2 combines with J gene TRBJ2-4, with 7 nucleotides matching TRBD1. The CDR3 has 16 residues. J was trimmed by 0 bases and V by 5 bases; bases with no gene match: 7. Germline CDR1 SGHTA, CDR2 FQGNSA. The CDR3 sequence is CASSLGTALAKNIQYF. In DNA, the CDR3 is TGTGCCAGCAGCCTAGGGACAGCTCTAGCCAAAAACATTCAGTACTTC.

Only a few counts were recorded for this clonotype. The chain employs TRBV5-1 and TRBJ2-7, with D perhaps TRBD1 (6 bases). Looked up from germline, CDR1 is SGHRS and CDR2 is YFSETQ. Trimming removed 4 bases at V and 2 bases at J, with 16 bases between. The CDR3 runs to 15 residues. CDR3 loop: CASSHGDRPPYEQYF. The CDR3 DNA follows: TGCGCCAGCAGCCATGGCGACAGGCCTCCCTACGAGCAGTACTTC.

A few counts support this clonotype. A much larger clone lies one base from this, so it may be a read error. The V and J genes are TRBV20-1 and TRBJ2-4; TRBD2 agrees at 9 bases. Germline-derived CDR1 and CDR2 are DFQATT and SNEGSKA (reference sequence). The CDR3 is 15 residues long. The CDR3 reads CSASPLAGAKNVQYF. In DNA form, the CDR3 reads TGCAGTGCTTCCCCCTTAGCGGGAGCCAAAAACGTTCAGTACTTC.